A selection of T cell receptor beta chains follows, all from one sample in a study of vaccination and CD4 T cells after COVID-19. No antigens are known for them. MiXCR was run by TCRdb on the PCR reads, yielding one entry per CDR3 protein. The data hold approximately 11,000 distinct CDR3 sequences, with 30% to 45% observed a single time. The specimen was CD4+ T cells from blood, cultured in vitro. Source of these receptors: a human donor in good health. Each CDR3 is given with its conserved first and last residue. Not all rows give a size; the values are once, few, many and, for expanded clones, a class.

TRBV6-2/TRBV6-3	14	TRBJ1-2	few	CAISNAGPTYGYTF
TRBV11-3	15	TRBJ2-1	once	CASSSRTGENNEQFF
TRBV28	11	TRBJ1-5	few	CASSSGQPQHF
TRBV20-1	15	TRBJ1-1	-	CSARESGSVGGEAFF
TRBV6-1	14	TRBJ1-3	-	CASRTQSSGNTIYF
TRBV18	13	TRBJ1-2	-	CASSRDSNYGYTF
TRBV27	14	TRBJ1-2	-	CASSLSLWGYGYTF
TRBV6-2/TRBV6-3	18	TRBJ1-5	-	CASSLGAGGGGYNQPQHF
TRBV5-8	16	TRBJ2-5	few	CASSSFVGIQQETQYF
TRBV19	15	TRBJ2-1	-	CATLNGAGGPYEQFF
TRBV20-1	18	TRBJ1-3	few	CSASPLQAGLRSGNTIYF
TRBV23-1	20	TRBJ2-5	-	CASSPDRRLAGGPGQETQYF
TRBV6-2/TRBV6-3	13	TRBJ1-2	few	CASSGQGSYGYTF
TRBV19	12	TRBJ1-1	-	CASSLQGSEAFF
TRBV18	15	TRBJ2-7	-	CASSPPGRGSYEQYF
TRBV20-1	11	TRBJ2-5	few	CSNTQSETQYF
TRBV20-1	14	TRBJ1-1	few	CSARVSVKNTEAFF
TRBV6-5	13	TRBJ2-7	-	CASSYDSSYEQYF
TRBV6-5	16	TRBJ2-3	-	CASSYQAGVGTDTQYF
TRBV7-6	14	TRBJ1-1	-	CASSLVSGDTEAFF